One sample yielded the 16 T cell receptor beta chains listed below, sequenced in a study of STAT5B mutations in CD4+ large granular lymphocyte leukemia. The table came from immunoSEQ multiplex PCR; TCRdb's copy has only in-frame clones and leaves some out. This sample has about 30,000 clones, with more than 75% found just once. The material sequenced was CD4+ T cells from blood buffy coats. These receptors all come from a human donor in good health.

V usage is TRBV30 and J usage is TRBJ1-1; the D is unclear. V shed 7 bases and J shed 4 bases, with 13 bases lying between them. Germline CDR1 reads GTSNPN; CDR2 reads SVGIG (reference sequence). This CDR3 has 12 residues. For the CDR3, the DNA is TGTGCCTTTGACTACTTTCCCACTGAAGCTTTCTTT. Translated, it gives CAFDYFPTEAFF.

CDR3 DNA: TGTGCCAGCAGGGCCCGGGACAGTCCCTACGAGCAGTACTTC. Its translation is CASRARDSPYEQYF. The V gene is TRBV6-6, the J gene TRBJ2-7; 7 bases fit TRBD1. Germline V lookup: CDR1 MNHNY, CDR2 SVGAGI (reference sequence). Trimming cost V 6 bases and J 2 bases; bases outside gene matches: 7. The CDR3 extends over 14 amino acids.

The V gene is TRBV2, the J gene TRBJ2-5, with 8 bases lining up with TRBD2. The V segment lost 3 bases and the J segment 1 base; nucleotides outside the gene matches: 4. Germline CDR1 and CDR2: SNHLY and FYNNEI. The CDR3 extends over 15 amino acids. The CDR3: CASSDGGGFQETQYF. Here the CDR3 DNA reads TGTGCCAGCAGTGACGGGGGGGGATTCCAAGAGACCCAGTACTTC.

The J gene is TRBJ2-5, the V gene TRBV7-2; D gene ambiguous. Deletions cut 1 base from V and 5 bases from J, with 11 bases between. CDR3 length equals 14 residues. Germline V gene lookup returns CDR1 SGHTA and CDR2 FQGNSA. This CDR3 reads CASSLESLGETQYF. The DNA for the CDR3 is TGTGCCAGCAGCTTAGAAAGCCTAGGGGAGACCCAGTACTTC.

This clone was seen only once. CDR3: CASSQERDREAFF. CDR3 DNA: TGCGCCAGCAGCCAAGAGAGGGACAGAGAAGCTTTCTTT. The chain joins TRBV4-3 to TRBJ1-1, with 7 nucleotides matching TRBD1. CDR1 and CDR2 (germline): LGHNA, YSLEER. This CDR3 comprises 13 residues. V lost 0 bases, J lost 8 bases, and 3 bases stayed unmatched.

This chain joins TRBV6-1 and TRBJ1-5; perhaps TRBD1 as D (6 bases). This CDR3 has 15 residues. Germline CDR1 is MNHNS and CDR2 is SASEGT. With 2 bases removed from V and 2 bases from J, the gap between germline ends came to 10 bases. The CDR3 here is CASSESTGRNQPQHF. In nucleotides, the CDR3 is TGTGCCAGCAGTGAATCGACAGGCCGCAATCAGCCCCAGCATTTT.

The rearrangement links TRBV9 to TRBJ2-1, with unresolved D. The CDR3 contains 16 residues. Per the germline V gene, CDR1 is SGDLS and CDR2 is YYNGEE. V was clipped by 3 bases and J by 0 bases, with 13 bases between them. The CDR3 DNA sequence: TGTGCCAGCAGCGCACTTCTGGGGTCCTCCTACAATGAGCAGTTCTTC. This codes for CASSALLGSSYNEQFF.

This chain uses TRBV7-3 with TRBJ2-6; perhaps TRBD1 as D (5 bases). Germline V gene lookup returns CDR1 SGHTA and CDR2 FQGTGA. The V gene lost 2 bases and the J gene lost 0 bases, with 17 bases spanning the gap. The CDR3 sequence is 19 residues long. The chain's CDR3 is CASSLPGPPTVSGANVLTF. As DNA, the CDR3 is TGTGCCAGCAGCTTACCTGGCCCGCCGACAGTCTCTGGGGCCAACGTCCTGACTTTC.

The rearrangement links TRBV5-1 to TRBJ2-1; tentative D call: TRBD2 (6 bases). The ends were cut back, 2 bases at V and 4 bases at J, with 13 bases in the middle. CDR3 size: 15 residues. Germline values: CDR1 SGHRS, CDR2 YFSETQ. The CDR3 region has the DNA TGCGCCAGCAGCTTAAATAGCGGATCATACAATGAGCAGTTCTTC. It yields the protein CASSLNSGSYNEQFF.

This rearrangement joins TRBV4-2 to TRBJ1-2; D might be TRBD1 (5 bases). The CDR3 has 16 residues. Germline assignment: CDR1 LGHNA and CDR2 YNFKEQ. Between the trimmed V and J ends, which lost 0 bases and 8 bases, there was a span of 19 bases. The CDR3 region has the DNA TGTGCCAGCAGCCAAGAAGGGCCTAACATTGGGGGAGGCTACACCTTC. Translation gives CASSQEGPNIGGGYTF.

This clone showed up just once. The chain uses TRBV5-5 and TRBJ2-1; 11 bases agree with TRBD2. The length of the CDR3 is 15 residues. The V and J ends lost 5 bases and 4 bases, in that order; junction bases with no gene match: 5. Germline V gene sequence: CDR1 SGHKS, CDR2 YYEKEE (reference sequence). This chain's CDR3 is CASRLTSGGYNEQFF. CDR3 bases: TGTGCCAGCAGACTAACTAGCGGGGGATACAATGAGCAGTTCTTC.

The chain combines TRBV5-1 with TRBJ1-2, with D hard to call. Germline V gene data show CDR1 as SGHRS and CDR2 as YFSETQ. CDR3 length: 13 residues. With 0 bases removed from V and 4 bases from J, the gap between germline ends came to 7 bases. CDR3 in DNA: TGCGCCAGCAGCTTGGCAGAATCCTATGGCTACACCTTC. It yields the protein CASSLAESYGYTF.

The chain links TRBV20-1 to TRBJ2-3; D is unresolved. In germline, CDR1 is DFQATT, CDR2 SNEGSKA (reference sequence). The CDR3 length is 11 residues. Trimming removed 3 bases from V and 6 bases from J, with 7 bases in between. DNA of the CDR3: TGCAGTGCTAGTACTACGGATACGCAGTATTTT. Residues: CSASTTDTQYF.

The rearrangement uses TRBV7-2 and TRBJ1-2, with D maybe TRBD1 (5 bases). The germline gives CDR1 SGHTA, CDR2 FQGNSA. V lost 5 bases and J lost 8, with 18 bases in between. CDR3 length equals 14 residues. CDR3 loop: CASSRGAGKGGYTF. CDR3 nucleotides: TGTGCCAGCAGCCGAGGGGCTGGGAAGGGGGGCTACACCTTC.

J is TRBJ1-1 and V is TRBV6-1, with D tentatively TRBD1 (6 bases). Germline-derived CDR1 and CDR2 are MNHNS and SASEGT. V was trimmed by 6 bases and J by 1 base, leaving 15 bases between them. This CDR3 contains 15 residues. The CDR3 loop reads CASRVEGGPNTEAFF. Here the CDR3 DNA reads TGTGCCAGCAGGGTCGAGGGGGGGCCGAACACTGAAGCTTTCTTT.

The chain carries TRBV7-9 and TRBJ2-4; D perhaps matches TRBD2 (6 bases). Germline lookup yields CDR1 SEHNR and CDR2 FQNEAQ (reference sequence). V was cut by 1 base and J by 2 bases, with 12 bases left in between. CDR3 size: 16 residues. As DNA, the CDR3 is TGTGCCAGCAGCTTAGGGGGGGAAGGGTCCAAAAACATTCAGTACTTC. It specifies CASSLGGEGSKNIQYF.